This TCR beta chain derives from a study of regulatory T cells in long-lasting Graves disease. Study-level information: A definition of persistent Graves' disease required over 5 years of antithyroid drugs plus positive TSH receptor antibodies. Whole-study findings and limits: Because few samples were included, accuracy may have been lower.

As regards this clonotype: Its antigen is currently unknown.

Unmatched junction bases numbered 9, after V lost 8 bases and J lost 9 bases. CDR1 and CDR2 (germline): MDHEN, SYDVKM. There are 14 residues in the CDR3. Libraries of TCR beta came from iRepertoire HTBI primers plus Arm-PCR of CDR3 regions. A single record per CDR3 protein comes from TCRdb applying MiXCR to the multiplex PCR reads. The sample lists approximately 400,000 distinct CDR3 sequences, less than 25% occurring once. Time point indicated: persistent/refractory GD, antithyroid drugs over 5 years with positive TRAb. From PBMCs, RNA was extracted and then used to make the TCR library. The specimen comprised peripheral blood mononuclear cells (PBMCs), sampled when the disease was refractory, from a patient treated with antithyroid drugs. J is TRBJ1-6 and V is TRBV28, with 8 bases matching TRBD1. The clonotype originates from a female donor with Graves disease. As DNA, the CDR3 is TGTGCCAGCCGCTCCGGGACAGGACTTTCACCCCTCCACTTT. This codes for CASRSGTGLSPLHF.